One and the same sample provided the 29 T cell receptor delta chains below, sequenced in a study of gamma-delta chains in newborns, infants, children. TCRdb re-called clones from the reads using CATT. The sample contains around 10,000 delta-chain clones, roughly 9.5% of which appear only once. The sequenced sample was blood. The receptor set was obtained from a child who was a newborn, infant or young child, either healthy, febrile or measles-vaccinated (not recorded which).

This clone is medium-sized in the sample. The chain employs TRDV2 and TRDJ1, with D perhaps TRDD3 (6 bases). Germline V gives CDR1 GEAIGNYY, CDR2 EKD. The CDR3 totals 17 residues. V shed 0 bases and J shed 1 base, with 17 bases lying between them. CDR3 sequence: CACDTFNSGEGTDKLIF. In DNA, the CDR3 is TGTGCCTGTGACACCTTTAACTCGGGGGAGGGCACCGATAAACTCATCTTT.

V gene TRDV2 combines with J gene TRDJ1, with 9 bases identical to TRDD3. The CDR3 covers 19 residues. V was clipped by 3 bases and J by 0 bases; unmatched bases: 16. Germline CDR1 reads GEAIGNYY; CDR2 reads EKD. CDR3 loop: CACDPAQRGYANYTDKLIF. CDR3 in DNA: TGTGCCTGTGACCCAGCTCAGAGGGGATACGCAAATTACACCGATAAACTCATCTTT.

This sequence joins TRDV2 and TRDJ3, with 7 bases identical to TRDD3. CDR1 and CDR2 (germline): GEAIGNYY, EKD. Germline trimming cut 0 bases from V and 0 bases from J; bases unmatched to any gene: 16. The CDR3 loop spans 22 amino acids. The CDR3 region is CACDTVPHAGGDSSWDTRQMFF. In nucleotides, the CDR3 is TGTGCCTGTGACACCGTCCCCCATGCTGGGGGTGATAGCTCCTGGGACACCCGACAGATGTTTTTC.

This chain uses TRDV2 with TRDJ3; TRDD3 aligns across 13 bases. This CDR3 has 21 residues. V lost 3 bases, J lost 2 bases, and 12 bases stayed unmatched. From germline, CDR1 is GEAIGNYY and CDR2 EKD. CDR3 loop: CACDAVLGDTQSPWDTRQMFF. For the CDR3, the DNA is TGTGCCTGTGACGCCGTACTGGGGGATACGCAAAGCCCCTGGGACACCCGACAGATGTTTTTC.

This clone was detected once. The chain carries TRDV2 and TRDJ3; 13 bases are shared with TRDD3. J gave up 1 base and V 0 bases, and 11 bases lay outside the gene matches. Germline assignment: CDR1 GEAIGNYY and CDR2 EKD. The CDR3 is made up of 22 amino acids. The CDR3 nucleotides are TGTGCCTGTGACACCTTTACTGGGGGATACGCTCATAGTTCCTGGGACACCCGACAGATGTTTTTC. Amino acids: CACDTFTGGYAHSSWDTRQMFF.

As for this clone: TCRdb attributes to this sequence the protein of a much larger clone, which differs from the DNA translation at residue 13; a read error is likely, and the protein displayed is translated from the DNA. CDR3 sequence reads: CACDKVLGDSSWGTRQMFF. In nucleotides, the CDR3 is TGTGCCTGTGACAAAGTACTGGGGGATAGCTCCTGGGGCACCCGACAGATGTTTTTC. The chain carries TRDV2 and TRDJ3, with TRDD3 matching 11 bases. This CDR3 is 19 amino acids long. The germline gives CDR1 GEAIGNYY, CDR2 EKD.

Worth noting for this clone: This same CDR3 is encoded by further DNA sequences in the sample. The gene calls are TRDV2 and TRDJ1, with D unresolved. CDR1 is GEAIGNYY, CDR2 EKD, per germline. The V gene lost 1 base and the J gene lost 1 base, with 6 bases spanning the gap. The CDR3 has 13 residues. The CDR3 loop reads CACDTFGTDKLIF. CDR3 DNA: TGTGCCTGTGACACGTTTGGCACCGATAAACTCATCTTT.

By share, this clone counts as medium-sized (0.01 to 0.1%). Within the sample, other DNA sequences also encode this same CDR3. This rearrangement joins TRDV2 to TRDJ3; TRDD3 agrees at 7 bases. This CDR3 has 18 amino acids. Looked up from germline, CDR1 is GEAIGNYY and CDR2 is EKD. J was trimmed by 0 bases and V by 0 bases; bases with no gene match: 4. DNA for the CDR3: TGTGCCTGTGACACCGGTTGGGGGAGCTCCTGGGACACCCGACAGATGTTTTTC. Amino acid sequence: CACDTGWGSSWDTRQMFF.

Within the sample, this clone is medium-sized. The chain joins TRDV2 to TRDJ2; no definite D call. This CDR3 region has 15 residues. Per germline, CDR1 GEAIGNYY and CDR2 EKD. Between the trimmed V and J ends, which lost 0 bases and 0 bases, there was a span of 7 bases. Written as DNA, the CDR3 is TGTGCCTGTGACACCGTCGGGACTTTGACAGCACAACTCTTCTTT. Translated: CACDTVGTLTAQLFF.

As regards this clone: Other DNA sequences in this specimen translate into the identical CDR3. The rearrangement uses TRDV2 and TRDJ3, with D perhaps TRDD3 (5 bases). This CDR3 contains 17 residues. From germline, CDR1 is GEAIGNYY and CDR2 EKD. Trimming pared 1 base from V and 0 bases from J, leaving 9 bases between. Here the CDR3 reads CACDTTGSSWDTRQMFF. The CDR3, as DNA: TGTGCCTGTGACACTACTGGCAGCTCCTGGGACACCCGACAGATGTTTTTC.

This clone appeared a few times. This sequence joins TRDV2 and TRDJ3; 7 positions agree with TRDD3. The V gene's germline CDR1 is GEAIGNYY and CDR2 EKD. The CDR3 is 19 residues long. J lost 0 bases, V lost 3 bases, and 10 bases had no gene match. CDR3 nucleotides: TGTGCCTGTGACGACGCTGGGGGTTCGAGCTCCTGGGACACCCGACAGATGTTTTTC. Translated: CACDDAGGSSSWDTRQMFF.

The rearrangement links TRDV2 to TRDJ3; the match to TRDD3 covers 13 bases. Looked up from germline, CDR1 is GEAIGNYY and CDR2 is EKD. The CDR3 runs 18 residues. J gave up 4 bases and V 3 bases, and 5 bases lay outside the gene matches. For the CDR3, the DNA is TGTGCCTGTGACGTACTGGGGGATACGGGATGGGACACCCGACAGATGTTTTTC. It is translated as CACDVLGDTGWDTRQMFF.

The chain has TRDV1 and TRDJ1, with 12 bases that match TRDD3. CDR3 length: 27 amino acids. CDR1 and CDR2 (germline): TSWWSYY, QGS. After removal of 4 bases from V and 3 bases from J, the junction contained 39 bases not matched to a gene. CDR3 amino acids: CALGAPFSADGAAYGPTGGYLPDKLIF. In DNA, the CDR3 is TGTGCTCTTGGGGCCCCCTTTTCCGCCGATGGTGCCGCCTACGGCCCTACTGGGGGATACCTTCCCGATAAACTCATCTTT.

Worth noting for this clone: Given a far larger clone just one base away, this is likely a sequencing read error. This sample also contains other DNA sequences that code for the same CDR3. This rearrangement joins TRDV2 to TRDJ1; maybe TRDD3 (6 bases). The CDR3 is 15 residues long. Germline V gene data show CDR1 as GEAIGNYY and CDR2 as EKD. The V end was cut by 1 base, the J end by 0 bases, with 11 bases between. The CDR3 coding sequence is TGTGCCTGTGACACTCTGGGGATGAACACCGATAAACTCATCTTT. It is translated as CACDTLGMNTDKLIF.

This clone has more than one count but fewer than ten. The chain recombines TRDV2 with TRDJ3; a weak D match, TRDD3 (5 bases). V lost 1 base and J lost 0, with 15 bases in between. The CDR3 has 19 residues. Germline CDR1 and CDR2: GEAIGNYY and EKD. The CDR3 protein is CACDTVGSRSSWDTRQMFF. As DNA, the CDR3 is TGTGCCTGTGACACGGTGGGGAGCCGAAGCTCCTGGGACACCCGACAGATGTTTTTC.

The chain employs TRDV2 and TRDJ1; the D gene is possibly TRDD3 (7 bases). This CDR3 has 17 residues. CDR1 and CDR2 from the germline V gene are GEAIGNYY and EKD. Trimming took 3 bases from V and 2 from J, leaving 21 bases between them. The CDR3 region is CACDPLAPTGDTDKLIF. DNA of the CDR3: TGTGCCTGTGACCCGTTGGCTCCTACGGGGGATACCGATAAACTCATCTTT.

This clone was picked up a small number of times. The gene calls are TRDV2 and TRDJ1; 7 nucleotides align to TRDD3. Per the germline V gene, CDR1 is GEAIGNYY and CDR2 is EKD. J lost 5 bases, V lost 1 base, and 21 bases had no gene match. The CDR3 is 19 residues long. In nucleotides, the CDR3 is TGTGCCTGTGACACTCTCTTACTGGGGTCAACAATCATTCAGGATAAACTCATCTTT. Encoded protein: CACDTLLLGSTIIQDKLIF.

This sequence joins TRDV2 and TRDJ1, with 10 bases identical to TRDD3. The CDR3 has 13 residues. Germline CDR1 reads GEAIGNYY; CDR2 reads EKD. V lost 6 bases and J lost 3; bases outside the gene matches: 3. The DNA of the CDR3 is TGTGCCTGTACTGGGGGATTTTCCGATAAACTCATCTTT. As protein: CACTGGFSDKLIF.

In this sample, this clone turned up a few times. This rearrangement joins TRDV2 to TRDJ3; TRDD3 matches 7 bases. The V gene's germline CDR1 is GEAIGNYY and CDR2 EKD. Trimming cost V 3 bases and J 1 base; bases outside gene matches: 5. This CDR3 is built from 17 residues. As DNA, the CDR3 is TGTGCCTGTGACCCGGGGGATCGTTCCTGGGACACCCGACAGATGTTTTTC. Encoded protein: CACDPGDRSWDTRQMFF.

The chain recombines TRDV2 with TRDJ3; the D gene is possibly TRDD3 (6 bases). The germline V gene has CDR1 GEAIGNYY and CDR2 EKD. CDR3 length equals 16 residues. V was trimmed by 0 bases and J by 5 bases, leaving 10 bases between them. The CDR3 sequence: CACDTLGIRDTRQMFF. The CDR3 nucleotides read TGTGCCTGTGACACCTTGGGGATCCGGGACACCCGACAGATGTTTTTC.

This clone was counted only a few times. The chain couples TRDV2 to TRDJ1, with a tentative D call TRDD3 (5 bases). Looked up from germline, CDR1 is GEAIGNYY and CDR2 is EKD. V lost 3 bases and J lost 0, with 13 bases in between. CDR3 length: 15 residues. CDR3 DNA: TGTGCCTGTGACGGTCTTGGGGTATACACCGATAAACTCATCTTT. It specifies CACDGLGVYTDKLIF.

This clone has a handful of counts. The chain is built from TRDV2 and TRDJ3; 13 positions match TRDD3. CDR1 is GEAIGNYY, CDR2 EKD, per germline. The length of the CDR3 is 18 residues. V was clipped by 2 bases and J by 3 bases; unmatched bases: 3. CDR3 coding DNA: TGTGCCTGTGACAGACTGGGGGATACGATCTGGGACACCCGACAGATGTTTTTC. It codes for CACDRLGDTIWDTRQMFF.

The V gene is TRDV1, the J gene TRDJ1; D remains ambiguous. CDR3 length equals 19 residues. V lost 5 bases and J lost 0, with 25 bases in between. The germline V gene encodes CDR1 TSWWSYY and CDR2 QGS. CDR3 sequence (DNA): TGTGCTCTTGGGCCTCCAGTGGAAGGGTCGAAGCTGTACACCGATAAACTCATCTTT. Amino acid sequence: CALGPPVEGSKLYTDKLIF.

In DNA, the CDR3 is TGTGCCTGTGACACCGGATACGCTAGCTCCTGGGACACCCGACAGATGTTTTTC. It encodes CACDTGYASSWDTRQMFF. The chain uses TRDV2 and TRDJ3; 7 bases are a match to TRDD3. V shed 0 bases and J 0 bases; nucleotides not matched to a gene: 4. This CDR3 is built from 18 residues. Germline lookup yields CDR1 GEAIGNYY and CDR2 EKD.

In its sample, this clone was seen a few times. The junction shows a germline mismatch at one end, possibly a read error. This chain joins TRDV2 and TRDJ3; 13 nucleotides match TRDD3. The CDR3 spans 21 residues. Germline V CDR1 and CDR2: GEAIGNYY, EKD. CDR3 in DNA: TGTGCCTGTGACAAGATCGTACTGGGGGATACGCCATCCTGGGACGCCCGACAGATGTTTTTC. This encodes CACDKIVLGDTPSWDARQMFF.

This clone turned up a few times. The V call is TRDV2, the J call TRDJ1; 12 nucleotides align to TRDD3. The V gene end was trimmed by 5 bases and the J gene end by 8 bases; junction bases not matched to a gene: 14. The CDR3 extends over 16 amino acids. CDR1 is GEAIGNYY and CDR2 is EKD in the germline V gene. The CDR3 region is CACGPPTGGYSGKLIF. CDR3 bases: TGTGCCTGTGGCCCCCCGACTGGGGGATACTCCGGCAAACTCATCTTT.

This clone occurred a few times. One base separates it from a far larger clone, so it is likely a read error. The rearrangement links TRDV2 to TRDJ3; 8 nucleotides match TRDD3. Germline CDR1 and CDR2: GEAIGNYY and EKD. With 0 bases clipped from V and 0 bases from J, the junction kept 9 bases outside the gene matches. The CDR3 contains 20 residues. CDR3 amino acids: CACDTATGGTPSWDTRQMFF. The CDR3 DNA reads TGTGCCTGTGACACCGCTACTGGGGGCACCCCCTCCTGGGACACCCGACAGATGTTTTTC.

Notes on this clone: A read error is the likely source, as a far larger clone sits one nucleotide away. Other DNA variants within this sample encode the same CDR3. The chain carries TRDV1 and TRDJ1, with 12 bases that match TRDD3. In germline, CDR1 is TSWWSYY, CDR2 QGS. The CDR3 extends over 20 amino acids. The CDR3 nucleotides read TGTGCTCTTGGGGAACCTCCGGTCCCCGGTACTGGGGGATACCCCGATAAGCTCATCTTT. This encodes CALGEPPVPGTGGYPDKLIF.

With respect to this clone: The same CDR3 can be traced to other DNA sequences in this sample. The chain carries TRDV2 and TRDJ3, with 10 bases matching TRDD3. CDR1 is GEAIGNYY and CDR2 is EKD in the germline V gene. The CDR3 totals 19 residues. Losses at the gene ends were 3 bases for V and 1 base for J; bases not matched to a gene: 8. This CDR3 reads CACDHTGGYGSWDTRQMFF. The CDR3 DNA reads as TGTGCCTGTGACCATACCGGGGGATACGGTTCCTGGGACACCCGACAGATGTTTTTC.